One sample yielded the 27 T cell receptor beta chains listed below, sequenced in a study of blood T cell repertoires in COVID-19. Libraries were prepared by immunoSEQ multiplex PCR; TCRdb keeps only in-frame clonotypes and omits some of them. The sample lists around 220,000 clones, 65% to 85% occurring once. Sequenced sample: peripheral blood. The receptors were sampled from a woman of 80 years or more with acute or convalescent COVID-19.

The chain combines TRBV5-1 with TRBJ2-2; 11 bases agree with TRBD1. The CDR3 has 14 residues. The germline gives CDR1 SGHRS, CDR2 YFSETQ. The trim removed 4 bases at V and 6 bases at J, leaving 2 bases unmatched. For the CDR3, the DNA is TGCGCCAGCAGCCCGGGACAGGGGGCCGGGGAGCTGTTTTTT. Translated, it gives CASSPGQGAGELFF. The whole variable domain, filled in from reference TRBV5-1 and TRBJ2-2, reads KAGVTQTPRYLIKTRGQQVTLSCSPISGHRSVSWYQQTPGQGLQFLFEYFSETQRNKGNFPGRFSGRQFSNSRSEMNVSTLELGDSALYLCASSPGQGAGELFFGEGSRLTVL.

There are a few counts of this clone. This rearrangement joins TRBV19 to TRBJ1-2; TRBD1 matches at 8 bases. Germline V gene sequence: CDR1 LNHDA, CDR2 SQIVND (reference sequence). The CDR3 loop spans 15 amino acids. With V trimmed by 4 bases and J by 7 bases, 11 bases remained unmatched. The CDR3 region is CASSTRTGTGVGYTF. CDR3 DNA: TGTGCCAGTAGTACCAGAACCGGGACAGGCGTTGGCTACACCTTC.

Notes on this clone: Distinct nucleotide sequences in the sample also encode this CDR3. This sequence joins TRBV5-4 and TRBJ2-7; a possible D gene is TRBD1 (6 bases). The CDR3 totals 14 residues. V gave up 4 bases and J gave up 0 bases, with 11 bases separating them. Germline CDR1 and CDR2: SGHNT and YYREEE (reference sequence). The CDR3 bases are TGTGCCAGCAGCCTCACAGGGAACTCCTACGAGCAGTACTTC. Encoded protein: CASSLTGNSYEQYF.

Only one count was recorded for this clone. This chain links TRBV28 with TRBJ2-7, with D perhaps TRBD2 (5 bases). CDR3 length: 14 residues. Germline V CDR1 and CDR2: MDHEN, SYDVKM. V was cut by 5 bases and J by 4 bases, with 15 bases left in between. DNA of the CDR3: TGTGCCAGCAGTCCAACCGCTAGGAGGTACGAGCAGTACTTC. It specifies CASSPTARRYEQYF. Supplemented by reference TRBV28 and TRBJ2-7, the full variable domain reads DVKVTQSSRYLVKRTGEKVFLECVQDMDHENMFWYRQDPGLGLRLIYFSYDVKMKEKGDIPEGYSVSREKKERFSLILESASTNQTSMYLCASSPTARRYEQYFGPGTRLTVT.

J is TRBJ1-3 and V is TRBV7-2; D gene ambiguous. CDR3 size: 14 residues. The V gene's germline CDR1 is SGHTA and CDR2 FQGNSA. Trimming removed 5 bases at V and 7 bases at J, with 15 bases between. DNA of the CDR3: TGTGCCAGCAGCCCACCGGGGATGTGGAACACCATATATTTT. Its protein is CASSPPGMWNTIYF.

V is TRBV28 and J is TRBJ1-5, with TRBD1 identical over 10 bases. The CDR3 is 20 residues long. V shed 1 base and J 0 bases; nucleotides not matched to a gene: 12. CDR1 and CDR2 from the germline V gene are MDHEN and SYDVKM. CDR3 protein: CASSLSGGTGDLNSNQPQHF. CDR3 in DNA: TGTGCCAGCAGTTTATCGGGGGGGACAGGGGACCTCAATAGCAATCAGCCCCAGCATTTT.

The chain joins TRBV18 to TRBJ1-4; possibly TRBD1 for D (6 bases). Germline CDR1 and CDR2: KGHSH and LQKENI. V lost 3 bases, J lost 7 bases, and 12 bases lay in between. The CDR3 spans 14 residues. The CDR3 DNA reads as TGTGCCAGCTCACCTGCCGGACAGCCTGAAAAACTGTTTTTT. Encoded protein: CASSPAGQPEKLFF. The full variable domain, its missing parts supplied by reference TRBV18 and TRBJ1-4, is NAGVMQNPRHLVRRRGQEARLRCSPMKGHSHVYWYRQLPEEGLKFMVYLQKENIIDESGMPKERFSAEFPKEGPSILRIQQVVRGDSAAYFCASSPAGQPEKLFFGSGTQLSVL.

The J gene is TRBJ2-3, the V gene TRBV9, with D maybe TRBD2 (6 bases). V gave up 0 bases and J gave up 2 bases, with 10 bases separating them. CDR1 is SGDLS and CDR2 is YYNGEE in the germline V gene. The CDR3 spans 15 residues. The CDR3 DNA is TGTGCCAGCAGCGTAGGGGCGGGACCCACAGATACGCAGTATTTT. Translating it yields CASSVGAGPTDTQYF.

The chain joins TRBV4-2 to TRBJ2-1; TRBD2 aligns across 14 bases. Trimming cost V 1 base and J 8 bases; bases outside gene matches: 7. The CDR3 extends over 17 amino acids. Germline CDR1 and CDR2: LGHNA and YNFKEQ. CDR3 loop: CASSQAGLAGGYDEQFF. The CDR3 coding sequence is TGTGCCAGCAGCCAAGCAGGACTAGCGGGGGGTTACGATGAGCAGTTCTTC.

V usage is TRBV25-1 and J usage is TRBJ1-6; D is uncertain. The CDR3 covers 17 residues. The germline gives CDR1 MGHDK, CDR2 SYGVNS. The V and J ends lost 0 bases and 7 bases respectively, with 16 bases between them. The CDR3 sequence is CASSEYRNRAPNSPLHF. The CDR3 region has the DNA TGTGCCAGCAGTGAATATCGGAACAGAGCACCAAATTCACCCCTCCACTTT.

The chain uses TRBV4-2 and TRBJ1-3; D may be TRBD1 (5 bases). Per the germline V gene, CDR1 is LGHNA and CDR2 is YNFKEQ. Trimming took off 1 base at V and 4 bases at J, with 8 bases between the two ends. The CDR3 contains 14 residues. CDR3 sequence: CASSQGTTGNTIYF. DNA of the CDR3: TGTGCCAGCAGCCAAGGGACAACGGGAAACACCATATATTTT.

This chain uses TRBV19 with TRBJ2-7; D perhaps matches TRBD1 (6 bases). Germline lookup yields CDR1 LNHDA and CDR2 SQIVND (reference sequence). V was clipped by 1 base and J by 1 base, with 20 bases between them. The CDR3 is made up of 18 amino acids. The DNA for the CDR3 is TGTGCCAGTAGTATAGGAATAAAAAGCCAGGGGACGTCCTACGAGCAGTACTTC. Residues: CASSIGIKSQGTSYEQYF.

The V gene is TRBV6-2 or TRBV6-3, the J gene TRBJ1-2; D remains ambiguous. V gave up 2 bases and J gave up 3 bases, with 13 bases separating them. The CDR3 length is 15 residues. Germline CDR1 reads MNHEY; CDR2 reads SVGEGT. CDR3 sequence: CASSYLVGSDYGYTF. The CDR3 DNA reads as TGTGCCAGCAGTTACCTCGTGGGGAGCGACTATGGCTACACCTTC.

The V gene is TRBV29-1, the J gene TRBJ1-2; 9 bases agree with TRBD1. Germline CDR1 and CDR2: SQVTM and ANQGSEA. This CDR3 is built from 13 residues. The ends lost 7 bases at V and 6 bases at J; junction bases unmatched: 9. The chain's CDR3 is CSALRTGANGYTF. The CDR3 nucleotides read TGCAGCGCCCTCCGGACAGGGGCGAATGGCTACACCTTC.

The rearrangement links TRBV28 to TRBJ2-3; the D gene is possibly TRBD2 (5 bases). The CDR3 contains 12 residues. The germline gives CDR1 MDHEN, CDR2 SYDVKM. The germline V and J ends were trimmed by 6 bases and 4 bases, with 8 bases remaining between them. For the CDR3, the DNA is TGTGCCAGCAGCTCGGGGTCAGATACGCAGTATTTT. The encoded protein is CASSSGSDTQYF.

V gene TRBV6-5 combines with J gene TRBJ2-3; D call uncertain. Per germline, CDR1 MNHEY and CDR2 SVGAGI. V was pared by 0 bases and J by 10 bases, with 11 bases between. CDR3 length: 13 residues. CDR3 sequence reads: CASSYSADKPQYF. The CDR3 bases are TGTGCCAGCAGTTACTCGGCCGACAAGCCGCAGTATTTT.

As regards this clone: Because the CDR3 is missing its conserved closing phenylalanine or tryptophan, this is likely a read error. The chain combines TRBV5-8 with TRBJ2-7, with 7 bases identical to TRBD1. Looked up from germline, CDR1 is SGHTS and CDR2 is YDEGEE. Trimming removed 4 bases from V and 2 bases from J; junction bases left unmatched: 6. The CDR3 loop spans 14 amino acids. The DNA for the CDR3 is TGTGCCAGCAGCCACGGACAGGCCACCTACGAGCAGTACTAC. As protein: CASSHGQATYEQYY.

The gene calls are TRBV7-2 and TRBJ1-2, with 9 bases that match TRBD1. CDR1 and CDR2 from the germline V gene are SGHTA and FQGNSA. The junction had 4 bases not matched to a gene; V was cut back by 3 bases and J by 5 bases. The CDR3 sequence is 14 residues long. CDR3 sequence: CASSLTGGRYGYTF. The CDR3 DNA follows: TGTGCCAGCAGCTTGACAGGGGGTCGGTATGGCTACACCTTC.

CDR3 in amino acids: CATSGNSGANVLTF. The DNA for the CDR3 is TGTGCCACCTCAGGGAACTCTGGGGCCAACGTCCTGACTTTC. The rearrangement joins TRBV27 to TRBJ2-6; maybe TRBD1 (5 bases). CDR1 and CDR2 (germline): MNHEY, SMNVEV (reference sequence). Trimming stripped 10 bases from V and 0 bases from J, with 10 bases between. The CDR3 length is 14 residues.

In regard to this clone: One junction end does not reproduce the germline sequence, and a read error may be involved. This chain joins TRBV7-7 and TRBJ2-1, with 11 bases matching TRBD2. CDR3 length: 16 amino acids. Per the germline V gene, CDR1 is SSHAT and CDR2 is FNYEAQ (reference sequence). CDR3 sequence reads: CASSLALAGGYNEQFF. CDR3 coding DNA: TGTGCTAGCAGCTTAGCTCTAGCGGGGGGTTACAATGAGCAGTTCTTC.

CDR3 protein: CASSRGTDPSTDTQYF. The DNA of the CDR3 is TGTGCCAGCAGCCGCGGGACAGACCCTAGCACAGATACGCAGTATTTT. The chain is built from TRBV11-2 and TRBJ2-3; a weak D match, TRBD1 (7 bases). The germline V gene has CDR1 SGHAT and CDR2 FQNNGV. V gave up 5 bases and J gave up 0 bases, with 15 bases separating them. The CDR3 consists of 16 residues.

This clone turned up a few times. The V and J genes are TRBV4-3 and TRBJ1-1; D possibly corresponds to TRBD1 (5 bases). This CDR3 is built from 15 residues. The V end lost 0 bases, the J end lost 2 bases, and 10 bases lay between the germline ends. Germline V gene data show CDR1 as LGHNA and CDR2 as YSLEER. The CDR3 region has the DNA TGCGCCAGCAGCCAAGATCGGGGGATAAACACTGAAGCTTTCTTT. As protein: CASSQDRGINTEAFF.

This chain links TRBV12-3 or TRBV12-4 with TRBJ1-6, with a weak D call TRBD1 (6 bases). V was trimmed by 4 bases and J by 9 bases, leaving 10 bases between them. The CDR3 has 13 residues. CDR3 region: CASSYRAASPLHF. The DNA for the CDR3 is TGTGCCAGCAGTTACAGGGCGGCTTCACCCCTCCACTTT.

The CDR3 region has the DNA TGTGCCTGGGGACAGGGGGAGGATCAGCCCCAGCATTTT. Translation: CAWGQGEDQPQHF. The J gene is TRBJ1-5, the V gene TRBV30; 10 positions match TRBD1. V lost 5 bases, J lost 5 bases, and 3 bases stayed unmatched. Germline V gene data show CDR1 as GTSNPN and CDR2 as SVGIG (reference sequence). CDR3 size: 13 residues.

The chain links TRBV6-5 to TRBJ2-7; possibly TRBD2 for D (6 bases). Trimming removed 2 bases from V and 5 bases from J, with 19 bases in between. The CDR3 length is 16 residues. Looked up from germline, CDR1 is MNHEY and CDR2 is SVGAGI. The CDR3 sequence: CASSYGRSGEANEQYF. In nucleotides, the CDR3 is TGTGCCAGCAGTTACGGAAGGTCGGGAGAGGCGAACGAGCAGTACTTC.

The rearrangement joins TRBV2 to TRBJ1-2; the D gene is possibly TRBD1 (5 bases). Per the germline V gene, CDR1 is SNHLY and CDR2 is FYNNEI. The CDR3 spans 15 residues. V dropped 8 bases and J dropped 2 bases, with 18 bases sitting between them. CDR3 region: CASGGDDGLNYGYTF. Written as DNA, the CDR3 is TGTGCCAGCGGGGGGGACGATGGGTTGAACTATGGCTACACCTTC.

The V call is TRBV24-1, the J call TRBJ2-3; 10 nucleotides agree with TRBD2. J gave up 1 base and V 5 bases, and 5 bases lay outside the gene matches. CDR3 length equals 16 residues. CDR1 is KGHDR and CDR2 is SFDVKD in the germline V gene. For the CDR3, the DNA is TGTGCCACCAGTGCGTGGACTAGCGGACGCACAGATACGCAGTATTTT. It specifies CATSAWTSGRTDTQYF.